These 22 T cell receptor beta chains came from one sample sequenced in a study of blood T cells in healthy people across ages. A sample-barcoded 5' primer and a J-beta primer mix were used in a second PCR of roughly 7 to 11 cycles. TCRdb ran MiXCR on the 5' RACE reads and lists one entry per CDR3 protein. The sample consists of approximately 1.5 million distinct CDR3 sequences, around 35% of them appearing once. Sequencing was performed on blood. The receptor source for this set is a woman aged 30 to 39 in good health.

V is TRBV14 and J is TRBJ2-2; 8 nucleotides align to TRBD2. In germline, CDR1 is SGHDN, CDR2 FVKESK. V dropped 4 bases and J dropped 4; count of bases not matched to a gene: 8. This CDR3 is built from 16 residues. CDR3 in amino acids: CASSLRMLAGTGELFF. The CDR3 bases are TGTGCCAGCAGCCTAAGGATGCTAGCGGGCACCGGGGAGCTGTTTTTT.

With regard to this clonotype: An end of the junction does not agree with germline; a read error may underlie this. The rearrangement joins TRBV7-2 to TRBJ2-7; D perhaps matches TRBD2 (5 bases). The CDR3 totals 15 residues. The germline V gene has CDR1 SGHTA and CDR2 FQGNSA. CDR3 amino acids: CANSLDHGLSYEQYF. CDR3 bases: TGTGCCAACAGCTTAGACCACGGACTCTCCTACGAGCAGTACTTC.

This chain links TRBV7-9 with TRBJ1-4, with 8 bases fitting TRBD1. The CDR3 loop spans 16 amino acids. Trimming took 5 bases from V and 6 from J; bases not matched to a gene: 11. Germline CDR1 is SEHNR and CDR2 is FQNEAQ (reference sequence). CDR3: CASSPSAGGVYEKLFF. DNA for the CDR3: TGTGCCAGCAGCCCATCCGCAGGGGGCGTGTATGAAAAACTGTTTTTT.

As regards this clonotype: The DNA is left out, because the CDR3 cannot be placed on it with certainty; the CDR3 is given as TCRdb lists it. The genes are TRBV2 and TRBJ1-2. The CDR3 sequence runs 12 residues, both termini included. CDR1 is SNHLY and CDR2 is FYNNEI in the germline V gene. The CDR3 loop reads CATGHTGYGCTF.

In this sample, this clonotype turned up many times. This rearrangement joins TRBV29-1 to TRBJ2-5, with D unresolved. This CDR3 spans 15 amino acids. Germline V gives CDR1 SQVTM, CDR2 ANQGSEA. V was shortened by 2 bases and J by 3 bases, with 16 bases between the two germline ends. CDR3: CSVERTLLPKETQYF. In DNA form, the CDR3 reads TGCAGCGTTGAACGGACCCTACTGCCGAAAGAGACCCAGTACTTC.

The chain carries TRBV12-5 and TRBJ1-2, with TRBD1 matching over 9 bases. Germline V gene data show CDR1 as LGHNT and CDR2 as FRNRAP. V lost 3 bases, J lost 8 bases, and 7 bases stayed unmatched. This CDR3 contains 14 residues. CDR3 in amino acids: CASGFAGTGQGYTF. As DNA, the CDR3 is TGTGCTAGTGGTTTCGCCGGGACAGGGCAAGGCTACACCTTC.

The rearrangement uses TRBV20-1 and TRBJ1-6; the D is unclear. This CDR3 has 16 amino acids. V lost 3 bases and J 7 bases, leaving 19 bases between the germline ends. CDR1 is DFQATT and CDR2 is SNEGSKA in the germline V gene (reference sequence). In DNA form, the CDR3 reads TGCAGTGCTAGGGAAGGGAGTCGGCGGCAGAATTCACCCCTCCACTTT. Its protein product is CSAREGSRRQNSPLHF.

The chain is built from TRBV4-1 and TRBJ2-3; D is possibly TRBD2 (7 bases). Germline values: CDR1 MGHRA, CDR2 YSYEKL. Trimming took off 4 bases at V and 5 bases at J, with 16 bases between the two ends. The CDR3 loop spans 15 amino acids. DNA for the CDR3: TGCGCCAGCAGCCTTGATGGGGGGGGGCAAGATACGCAGTATTTT. It yields the protein CASSLDGGGQDTQYF.

The chain carries TRBV10-3 and TRBJ1-1, with unresolved D. The CDR3 has 12 residues. Germline V gene lookup returns CDR1 ENHRY and CDR2 SYGVKD. V lost 2 bases to trimming and J lost 4 bases, with 5 bases between them. The CDR3 reads CAISERSTEAFF. DNA for the CDR3: TGTGCCATCAGTGAGAGGAGCACTGAAGCTTTCTTT.

The chain couples TRBV5-6 to TRBJ1-2, with 8 bases lining up with TRBD1. CDR1 and CDR2 from the germline V gene are SGHDT and YYEEEE. This CDR3 is 15 amino acids long. The ends lost 4 bases at V and 4 bases at J; junction bases unmatched: 9. The CDR3: CASSLVRDRGYGYTF. The CDR3 nucleotides read TGTGCCAGCAGCCTAGTACGTGACAGGGGCTATGGCTACACCTTC.

The chain joins TRBV5-1 to TRBJ2-7; weak D call: TRBD2 (5 bases). V lost 2 bases and J 11 bases, leaving 23 bases between the germline ends. Per the germline V gene, CDR1 is SGHRS and CDR2 is YFSETQ. CDR3 length equals 15 residues. CDR3 protein: CASSLSGRELKWKYF. In DNA form, the CDR3 reads TGCGCCAGCAGCTTATCAGGACGGGAACTTAAATGGAAGTACTTC.

This clonotype appeared many times. The rearrangement links TRBV27 to TRBJ2-1; 15 bases align to TRBD2. Germline CDR1 and CDR2: MNHEY and SMNVEV (reference sequence). V lost 6 bases, J lost 7 bases, and 4 bases stayed unmatched. This CDR3 spans 15 amino acids. CDR3 DNA sequence: TGTGCCAGCAGCTCCGGGACTAGCGGGGGGAATGAGCAGTTCTTC. Its translation is CASSSGTSGGNEQFF.

On this clonotype itself: Given a much more abundant clone one base away, this may be a read error. V and J are TRBV4-2 and TRBJ2-7; 7 nucleotides align to TRBD2. V lost 1 base, J lost 8 bases, and 5 bases stayed unmatched. This CDR3 is built from 13 residues. Germline assignment: CDR1 LGHNA and CDR2 YNFKEQ. The CDR3 DNA follows: TGTGCCAGCAGCCAAGTGACTAGCCTCCAGCAGTACTTC. Translating gives CASSQVTSLQQYF.

The chain is built from TRBV6-2 or TRBV6-3 and TRBJ2-5, with 7 bases that match TRBD1. CDR1 MNHEY and CDR2 SVGEGT come from the germline V gene. V trimming: 7 bases; J trimming: 4 bases; junction bases outside the gene matches: 12. This CDR3 contains 15 residues. CDR3 bases: TGTGCCAGCAAGACCTATGGACCAGGGGGAGAGACCCAGTACTTC. Protein sequence: CASKTYGPGGETQYF.

The gene calls are TRBV7-8 and TRBJ2-1, with unresolved D. The germline V gene has CDR1 SGHVS and CDR2 FQNEAQ. V lost 5 bases and J 3 bases, leaving 20 bases between the germline ends. This CDR3 spans 17 amino acids. The CDR3 DNA sequence: TGTGCCAGCAGCCCCGGTAGCCACCCTTCCTTCTACAATGAGCAGTTCTTC. It encodes CASSPGSHPSFYNEQFF.

V gene TRBV7-2 combines with J gene TRBJ1-5; TRBD1 aligns across 7 bases. V lost 4 bases to trimming and J lost 5 bases; unmatched junction nucleotides: 8. The germline gives CDR1 SGHTA, CDR2 FQGNSA. The CDR3 has 15 amino acids. CDR3 loop: CASSSRGQGDQPQHF. Here the CDR3 DNA reads TGTGCCAGCAGCTCGAGGGGGCAGGGGGATCAGCCCCAGCATTTT.

The chain couples TRBV20-1 to TRBJ1-2, with unresolved D. Between the trimmed V and J ends, which lost 5 bases and 2 bases, there was a span of 15 bases. This CDR3 contains 14 residues. From germline, CDR1 is DFQATT and CDR2 SNEGSKA (reference sequence). For the CDR3, the DNA is TGCAGTGCTGGCAGATCGGCCCCAAACTATGGCTACACCTTC. Protein: CSAGRSAPNYGYTF.

This clonotype was detected only a few times. V is TRBV3-1 and J is TRBJ2-1; 8 nucleotides align to TRBD2. This CDR3 region has 17 residues. CDR1 and CDR2 (germline): LGHDT, YNNKEL (reference sequence). With 4 bases clipped from V and 0 bases from J, the junction kept 8 bases outside the gene matches. CDR3 coding DNA: TGTGCCAGCAGCCGCGGCGGGGGGCCTAGCTCCTACAATGAGCAGTTCTTC. It encodes CASSRGGGPSSYNEQFF.

The chain carries TRBV27 and TRBJ1-5; D gene ambiguous. The germline V and J ends were trimmed by 7 bases and 0 bases, with 16 bases remaining between them. The CDR3 runs to 16 residues. The germline V gene has CDR1 MNHEY and CDR2 SMNVEV (reference sequence). The CDR3 region has the DNA TGTGCCAGCACCCGCAAAGACATCTATAGCAATCAGCCCCAGCATTTT. It specifies CASTRKDIYSNQPQHF.

This clonotype was recorded a few times. The gene calls are TRBV20-1 and TRBJ1-1; 8 nucleotides match TRBD1. CDR3 length: 13 amino acids. V was clipped by 5 bases and J by 4 bases; unmatched bases: 6. CDR1 is DFQATT and CDR2 is SNEGSKA in the germline V gene (reference sequence). The CDR3 is CSALNRGITEAFF. CDR3 in DNA: TGCAGTGCTTTGAACAGGGGGATCACTGAAGCTTTCTTT.

The V and J genes are TRBV7-3 and TRBJ2-5, with D maybe TRBD1 (6 bases). V was shortened by 5 bases and J by 0 bases, with 25 bases between the two germline ends. Germline assignment: CDR1 SGHTA and CDR2 FQGTGA. This CDR3 contains 19 residues. The CDR3: CASSPSSPLSGTYQETQYF. In DNA, the CDR3 is TGTGCCAGCAGCCCATCGTCCCCACTTTCCGGGACATACCAAGAGACCCAGTACTTC.

The chain has TRBV5-6 and TRBJ2-7, with 8 bases lining up with TRBD2. The ends lost 0 bases at V and 4 bases at J; junction bases unmatched: 6. The CDR3 is 15 residues long. Germline V gene sequence: CDR1 SGHDT, CDR2 YYEEEE. The CDR3 spells CASSLEREKWYEQYF. The CDR3 bases are TGTGCCAGCAGCTTGGAGCGGGAGAAATGGTACGAGCAGTACTTC.